The rows below give T cell receptor beta chains drawn from one sample of a study of technical replicates of blood from several donors. Assay: immunoSEQ multiplex PCR; the TCRdb copy retains only in-frame clones and omits some. The sample has roughly 100,000 clones, roughly 95% seen once; the top ten hold approximately 0.21%. Input material: T cells isolated from PBMCs. The source of these receptors is a human donor in good health. The conserved cysteine and the conserved F or W are not part of the CDR3 here.

j_call v_call cdr3_aa
TRBJ1-2 TRBV9 ASSVLGALHGYT
TRBJ2-3 TRBV7-9 ASTGGKDTQY
TRBJ2-3 TRBV7-9 ASSLVGADTQY
TRBJ2-1 TRBV7-6 ASSRWVANSYNEQF
TRBJ2-7 TRBV2 ASSKDRSYEQY
TRBJ1-4 TRBV2 ASSFQGHGEKLF
TRBJ2-5 TRBV30 AWSKGNQETQY
TRBJ2-5 TRBV10-2 ASGGLAGESQETQY
TRBJ2-5 TRBV5-4 ASSLVSYPFETQY
TRBJ1-2 TRBV30 AWSVLAGGRGGYT
TRBJ2-5 TRBV6-5 ASSPNHRGLETQY
TRBJ1-4 TRBV7-8 ASSNNPGWGLVATNEKLF
TRBJ2-2 TRBV7-7 ASSLVGSGELF
TRBJ2-7 TRBV6-1 ASRDSLDEQY
TRBJ2-7 TRBV5-1 ASREGGAVYEQY
TRBJ2-2 TRBV7-9 ASSDRNTGELF
TRBJ1-3 TRBV21-1 ASSTRPGARGNTIY
TRBJ2-4 TRBV7-2 ASSLGHTLSLAKNIQY
TRBJ2-1 TRBV19 ASRDNGLAGANEQF